This TCR beta chain was identified in a study of T cell responses to AZD1222 COVID-19 vaccine. Study-level findings and limits: Across the whole spike, CD4 TCRs peaked at regions 160-218 and 743-854. No repertoire was sampled before or during the peak T cell response, only after it.

As to this clone: Its antigen is currently unknown.

This CDR3 spans 15 amino acids. V lost 1 base and J lost 0, with 9 bases in between. CDR1 and CDR2 (germline): LGHDT, YNNKEL (reference sequence). TCRdb's copy holds only in-frame clones and misses some; the assay was immunoSEQ multiplex PCR. This sample yields about 270,000 clones, of which 90% to 95% are seen a single time; less than 0.65% belongs to the top ten. This receptor was obtained from an adult who received the AZD1222 COVID-19 vaccine. The material sequenced was peripheral blood, taken 28 days after the second AZD1222 dose. The chain is built from TRBV3-1 (or the pseudogene TRBV3-2) and TRBJ1-2; D uncertain. CDR3 DNA sequence: TGTGCCAGCAGCCAAGCCTTGACCCCTAACTATGGCTACACCTTC. Its translation is CASSQALTPNYGYTF.